The rows below give T cell receptor beta chains drawn from one sample of a study of CD8 T cells in ankylosing spondylitis. TCRdb fed the 5' RACE reads into MiXCR, producing one record per CDR3 protein. The repertoire includes around 160,000 distinct CDR3 sequences, 11% of them detected once, and around 29% sits in the top ten. The sample was blood, either unsorted or a sorted T cell fraction (not recorded which). Receptor source: a male donor with ankylosing spondylitis or in good health (not recorded which). The CDR3 runs from the conserved cysteine through the conserved F or W. Fields, in order: clone size, D gene, V gene, J gene, CDR3 protein, CDR3 DNA. The D gene is left open where the match is weak. Rows give clone size only sometimes, using once, few, many, or a class for an expanded clone.

clone_size: many
d_call: TRBD1
v_call: TRBV5-6
j_call: TRBJ1-5
cdr3_aa: CASSLDRGWPQHF
cdr3_nt: TGTGCCAGCAGCCTGGACAGGGGATGGCCCCAGCATTTT

clone_size: many
d_call: TRBD1
v_call: TRBV4-2
j_call: TRBJ1-6
cdr3_aa: CASSPDRGLNSPLHF
cdr3_nt: TGTGCCAGCAGCCCAGACAGGGGACTTAATTCACCCCTCCACTTT

clone_size: few
d_call: -
v_call: TRBV29-1
j_call: TRBJ1-5
cdr3_aa: CSVFFFVGQPQHF
cdr3_nt: TGCAGCGTTTTTTTTTTCGTAGGCCAGCCCCAGCATTTT

clone_size: many
d_call: TRBD2
v_call: TRBV5-4
j_call: TRBJ2-2
cdr3_aa: CASSLDAGGTGELFF
cdr3_nt: TGTGCCAGCAGCTTAGACGCGGGAGGTACCGGGGAGCTGTTTTTT

clone_size: -
d_call: -
v_call: TRBV5-1
j_call: TRBJ1-4
cdr3_aa: CASSLGVFNEKLFF
cdr3_nt: TGCGCCAGCAGCTTGGGTGTTTTTAATGAAAAACTGTTTTTT

clone_size: many
d_call: -
v_call: TRBV7-2
j_call: TRBJ2-7
cdr3_aa: CASKGRGLEQYF
cdr3_nt: TGTGCCAGCAAAGGGCGCGGCCTCGAGCAGTACTTC

clone_size: -
d_call: TRBD1
v_call: TRBV29-1
j_call: TRBJ1-1
cdr3_aa: CSVEGQGTEAFF
cdr3_nt: TGCAGCGTGGAAGGACAGGGTACTGAAGCTTTCTTT

clone_size: many
d_call: -
v_call: TRBV14
j_call: TRBJ2-2
cdr3_aa: CASSQGGYGANTGELFF
cdr3_nt: TGTGCCAGCAGCCAAGGAGGATACGGGGCGAACACCGGGGAGCTGTTTTTT

clone_size: many
d_call: -
v_call: TRBV2
j_call: TRBJ1-6
cdr3_aa: CASRVGSNSPLHF
cdr3_nt: TGTGCCAGCAGAGTAGGAAGCAATTCACCCCTCCACTTT

clone_size: large
d_call: -
v_call: TRBV4-3
j_call: TRBJ2-2
cdr3_aa: CASSQDIAGELFF
cdr3_nt: TGCGCCAGCAGCCAAGACATCGCCGGGGAGCTGTTTTTT

clone_size: few
d_call: -
v_call: TRBV20-1
j_call: TRBJ1-5
cdr3_aa: CSARVRGASNQPQHF
cdr3_nt: TGCAGTGCTAGAGTTAGGGGGGCCAGCAATCAGCCCCAGCATTTT

clone_size: many
d_call: TRBD2
v_call: TRBV5-1
j_call: TRBJ2-3
cdr3_aa: CASSSTAGGSTDTQYF
cdr3_nt: TGCGCCAGCAGCTCCACAGCGGGGGGTAGCACAGATACGCAGTATTTT

clone_size: many
d_call: -
v_call: TRBV3-1
j_call: TRBJ1-1
cdr3_aa: CASSQLQGNTEAFF
cdr3_nt: TGTGCCAGCAGCCAATTGCAGGGGAACACTGAAGCTTTCTTT

clone_size: many
d_call: TRBD1
v_call: TRBV6-5
j_call: TRBJ2-7
cdr3_aa: CASSYRDREYEQYF
cdr3_nt: TGTGCCAGCAGTTATCGAGACAGGGAATACGAGCAGTACTTC

clone_size: few
d_call: -
v_call: TRBV5-5
j_call: TRBJ1-3
cdr3_aa: CASILGPGVGNTIYF
cdr3_nt: TGTGCCAGCATTCTCGGTCCGGGGGTCGGAAACACCATATATTTT

clone_size: many
d_call: -
v_call: TRBV10-3
j_call: TRBJ2-7
cdr3_aa: CATAETSYEQYF
cdr3_nt: TGTGCCACCGCGGAGACCTCCTACGAGCAGTACTTC

clone_size: medium-sized
d_call: -
v_call: TRBV10-3
j_call: TRBJ2-7
cdr3_aa: CAILSDTYEQYF
cdr3_nt: TGTGCCATCCTAAGTGACACCTACGAGCAGTACTTC

clone_size: few
d_call: -
v_call: TRBV5-5
j_call: TRBJ1-1
cdr3_aa: CASSLSSTTEAFF
cdr3_nt: TGTGCCAGCAGCTTGTCCTCCACCACTGAAGCTTTCTTT

clone_size: few
d_call: -
v_call: TRBV27
j_call: TRBJ2-1
cdr3_aa: CASSLSVGEQFF
cdr3_nt: TGTGCCAGCAGTTTGAGCGTTGGGGAGCAGTTCTTC

clone_size: many
d_call: -
v_call: TRBV28
j_call: TRBJ2-3
cdr3_aa: CATGPPGTDTQYF
cdr3_nt: TGTGCCACGGGGCCCCCTGGGACAGATACGCAGTATTTT

clone_size: -
d_call: TRBD2
v_call: TRBV3-1
j_call: TRBJ2-4
cdr3_aa: CASSRTSGGKNIQYF
cdr3_nt: TGTGCCAGCAGCCGGACTAGCGGGGGGAAAAACATTCAGTACTTC

clone_size: -
d_call: TRBD1
v_call: TRBV19
j_call: TRBJ1-1
cdr3_aa: CASSGSRDRGNTEAFF
cdr3_nt: TGTGCCAGTAGTGGATCTCGGGACAGGGGTAACACTGAAGCTTTCTTT

clone_size: -
d_call: -
v_call: TRBV5-1
j_call: TRBJ2-4
cdr3_aa: CASSLASPTGPRNIQYF
cdr3_nt: TGCGCCAGCAGCTTGGCTAGCCCGACAGGACCAAGGAACATTCAGTACTTC

clone_size: few
d_call: TRBD1
v_call: TRBV12-3/TRBV12-4
j_call: TRBJ1-6
cdr3_aa: CASSPDRGRVNSPLHF
cdr3_nt: TGTGCCAGCAGTCCTGACAGGGGGCGCGTTAATTCACCCCTCCACTTT

clone_size: many
d_call: -
v_call: TRBV6-2/TRBV6-3
j_call: TRBJ2-3
cdr3_aa: CASSGQHTDTQYF
cdr3_nt: TGTGCCAGCTCGGGGCAGCACACAGATACGCAGTATTTT

clone_size: many
d_call: TRBD2
v_call: TRBV5-1
j_call: TRBJ2-3
cdr3_aa: CASSLKGLASTDTQYF
cdr3_nt: TGCGCCAGCAGCTTGAAGGGACTAGCGTCCACAGATACGCAGTATTTT

clone_size: few
d_call: -
v_call: TRBV7-6
j_call: TRBJ2-5
cdr3_aa: CASSLDHSQETQYF
cdr3_nt: TGTGCCAGCAGCTTAGATCACAGTCAAGAGACCCAGTACTTC

clone_size: many
d_call: TRBD1
v_call: TRBV7-8
j_call: TRBJ1-3
cdr3_aa: CASSKRGTGGFSGNTIYF
cdr3_nt: TGTGCCAGCAGCAAAAGAGGGACAGGGGGCTTCTCTGGAAACACCATATATTTT

clone_size: many
d_call: -
v_call: TRBV28
j_call: TRBJ2-4
cdr3_aa: CASTMRQGKNIQYF
cdr3_nt: TGTGCCAGCACCATGAGGCAGGGCAAAAACATTCAGTACTTC

clone_size: few
d_call: -
v_call: TRBV7-7
j_call: TRBJ2-1
cdr3_aa: CASSLGRENTEQFF
cdr3_nt: TGTGCCAGCAGCTTAGGGCGGGAAAATACTGAGCAGTTCTTC

clone_size: few
d_call: -
v_call: TRBV7-9
j_call: TRBJ1-2
cdr3_aa: CASSSINDSGYTF
cdr3_nt: TGTGCCAGCAGCTCTATTAATGACAGTGGCTACACCTTC

clone_size: -
d_call: -
v_call: TRBV7-2
j_call: TRBJ2-7
cdr3_aa: CASSLAGGLSYEQYF
cdr3_nt: TGTGCCAGCAGCTTAGCAGGGGGTCTCTCCTACGAGCAGTACTTC

clone_size: many
d_call: -
v_call: TRBV5-1
j_call: TRBJ1-2
cdr3_aa: CASSLGAGSGYTF
cdr3_nt: TGCGCCAGCAGCTTGGGGGCAGGATCCGGCTACACCTTC

clone_size: -
d_call: -
v_call: TRBV10-3
j_call: TRBJ1-2
cdr3_aa: CTVREEYGYTF
cdr3_nt: TGTACCGTCAGGGAGGAATATGGCTACACCTTC

clone_size: many
d_call: TRBD1
v_call: TRBV3-1
j_call: TRBJ1-1
cdr3_aa: CASGARTGNTEAFF
cdr3_nt: TGTGCCAGCGGGGCTCGGACAGGGAACACTGAAGCTTTCTTT

clone_size: many
d_call: -
v_call: TRBV29-1
j_call: TRBJ1-4
cdr3_aa: CSVEGLERGGSNEKLFF
cdr3_nt: TGCAGCGTTGAAGGGTTGGAAAGGGGAGGCTCTAATGAAAAACTGTTTTTT

clone_size: many
d_call: TRBD1
v_call: TRBV6-4
j_call: TRBJ2-1
cdr3_aa: CASSPAGTGTFNEQFF
cdr3_nt: TGTGCCAGCAGCCCTGCCGGGACAGGGACGTTCAATGAGCAGTTCTTC

clone_size: many
d_call: TRBD2
v_call: TRBV2
j_call: TRBJ2-1
cdr3_aa: CASSEAGGPSRSYNEQFF
cdr3_nt: TGTGCCAGCAGTGAAGCGGGAGGGCCTTCCCGCTCCTACAATGAGCAGTTCTTC

clone_size: many
d_call: TRBD2
v_call: TRBV2
j_call: TRBJ2-1
cdr3_aa: CARAPSGYNEQFF
cdr3_nt: TGTGCCAGGGCTCCTAGCGGATACAATGAGCAGTTCTTC

clone_size: -
d_call: TRBD1
v_call: TRBV11-3
j_call: TRBJ2-1
cdr3_aa: CASSPSETGGNEQFF
cdr3_nt: TGTGCCAGCAGCCCCTCGGAGACAGGGGGCAATGAGCAGTTCTTC

clone_size: many
d_call: TRBD2
v_call: TRBV6-1
j_call: TRBJ2-3
cdr3_aa: CASRTGTSSNTQYF
cdr3_nt: TGTGCCAGCAGGACCGGGACTAGCTCGAATACGCAGTATTTT

clone_size: many
d_call: -
v_call: TRBV6-1
j_call: TRBJ2-7
cdr3_aa: CASSDRPGQATYEQYF
cdr3_nt: TGTGCCAGCAGTGACCGACCGGGACAAGCAACCTACGAGCAGTACTTC

clone_size: many
d_call: -
v_call: TRBV6-2/TRBV6-3
j_call: TRBJ2-3
cdr3_aa: CASNIRGQRTDTQYF
cdr3_nt: TGTGCCAGCAATATTCGGGGCCAGCGAACAGATACGCAGTATTTT

clone_size: many
d_call: -
v_call: TRBV6-5
j_call: TRBJ1-5
cdr3_aa: CASRTYNQPQHF
cdr3_nt: TGTGCCAGCAGGACCTACAATCAGCCCCAGCATTTT

clone_size: few
d_call: -
v_call: TRBV20-1
j_call: TRBJ1-2
cdr3_aa: CSALLPTENYGYTF
cdr3_nt: TGCAGTGCCCTTCTCCCGACGGAGAACTATGGCTACACCTTC